The source of this T cell receptor beta chain is a study of cytomegalovirus exposure and HLA in healthy donors. With 60 Vbeta and 13 Jbeta primers, the PCR was carried out. Produced via immunoSEQ multiplex PCR; TCRdb's table is partial and in-frame only. The data show approximately 240,000 clones, with 75% to 85% seen just once and less than 3% held by the top ten. Trimming pared 7 bases from V and 5 bases from J, leaving 18 bases between. The germline CDR1 and CDR2 sequences are SGHRS and YFSETQ. This CDR3 has 14 amino acids. The source is a woman aged 55 to 70 in good health and CMV-seropositive. Sequenced sample: PBMCs. V usage is TRBV5-1 and J usage is TRBJ2-5; unclear D gene. The CDR3 DNA reads as TGCGCCAGCGGCGTTGGGCCCACCTCGGAGACCCAGTACTTC. Translation gives CASGVGPTSETQYF.